This T cell receptor (beta chain) comes out of a study of shared clonotypes between healthy human individuals. Study-level information: Per donor, three plates held CD4 naive cells, three held CD4 memory, two held CD8 naive and one held CD8 memory.

Germline V lookup: CDR1 ENHRY, CDR2 SYGVKD. CDR3 length equals 14 residues. This clone was seen once. Its antigen is currently unknown. A junction end diverges from the germline sequence, so it may reflect a read error. Study-wide results and limits: Sequencing depth was expected to affect clonotype sharing among donors.

The deep-level immunoSEQ assay was used. The sorted-subset replicate PCRs were given around 190 ng DNA, which is about 30,000 T cell genomes. Sequencing used immunoSEQ multiplex PCR; TCRdb keeps in-frame clones, though not all of them. The sample has hundreds of thousands of clones, more than 70% seen once. The chain employs TRBV10-3 and TRBJ2-1; a possible D gene is TRBD1 (5 bases). Sequencing was carried out using memory CD4+ T cells sorted from blood. Subset here: CD45RA-negative fraction. The source is a woman in her twenties or thirties in good health. This CDR3 reads CAIRESTGSNEQFF. The CDR3 DNA reads as TGTGCCATCAGGGAGTCAACAGGTAGCAATGAGCAGTTCTTC.